Below are 21 T cell receptor beta chains sequenced from a single sample in a study of identifying expanded T cells in peripheral blood. Profiled with immunoSEQ multiplex PCR; TCRdb holds only in-frame clones, not every one. Of fewer than 110,000 clones in the sample, around 88% were seen once. What was sequenced was blood. These receptors all stem from a person aged 18 to 70 in good health.

The genes are TRBV5-1 and TRBJ2-1; D might be TRBD1 or TRBD2, each matching 5 bases. V was cut by 2 bases and J by 0 bases, with 9 bases left in between. This CDR3 has 15 residues. Germline assignment: CDR1 SGHRS and CDR2 YFSETQ. The CDR3 protein is CASSFPGPSYNEQFF. The CDR3 DNA reads TGCGCCAGCAGCTTCCCGGGACCCTCCTACAATGAGCAGTTCTTC.

This clone was counted ten times or more. CDR3: CASSQGLNQPQHF. CDR3 nucleotide sequence: TGCGCCAGCAGCCAAGGCCTGAATCAGCCCCAGCATTTT. The J gene is TRBJ1-5, the V gene TRBV4-3; D ambiguous. Germline-derived CDR1 and CDR2 are LGHNA and YSLEER. The germline V and J ends were trimmed by 1 base and 4 bases, with 5 bases remaining between them. The CDR3 length is 13 residues.

The rearrangement uses TRBV4-3 and TRBJ1-5, with D unresolved. The CDR3 consists of 16 residues. In germline, CDR1 is LGHNA, CDR2 YSLEER. The ends were cut back, 0 bases at V and 3 bases at J, with 12 bases in the middle. CDR3 loop: CASSQEVWRPNQPQHF. As DNA, the CDR3 is TGCGCCAGCAGCCAAGAGGTTTGGAGGCCCAATCAGCCCCAGCATTTT.

The chain uses TRBV14 and TRBJ1-2; D is perhaps TRBD1 (6 bases). This CDR3 is built from 13 residues. CDR1 SGHDN and CDR2 FVKESK come from the germline V gene. With 3 bases removed from V and 4 bases from J, the gap between germline ends came to 9 bases. DNA of the CDR3: TGTGCCAGCAGCCAGGACAGTCTCTATGGCTACACCTTC. Translation gives CASSQDSLYGYTF.

The chain carries TRBV19 and TRBJ2-2; D call uncertain. The CDR3 length is 15 residues. Per the germline V gene, CDR1 is LNHDA and CDR2 is SQIVND (reference sequence). Deletions cut 7 bases from V and 6 bases from J, with 18 bases between. The CDR3 DNA follows: TGTGCCAGTATCTCCCCCAGGTCCGTCTCCGGGGAGCTGTTTTTT. This sequence encodes CASISPRSVSGELFF.

V is TRBV7-9 and J is TRBJ1-2; weak D call: TRBD1 (6 bases). CDR1 and CDR2 from the germline V gene are SEHNR and FQNEAQ (reference sequence). The germline V and J ends were trimmed by 1 base and 5 bases, with 11 bases remaining between them. This CDR3 is built from 14 residues. CDR3 sequence reads: CASSLGDDRYGYTF. Here the CDR3 DNA reads TGTGCCAGCAGCTTAGGGGACGACAGGTATGGCTACACCTTC.

The V gene is TRBV19, the J gene TRBJ2-4, with D possibly matching TRBD2 (7 bases). This CDR3 region has 13 residues. The V end lost 5 bases, the J end lost 7 bases, and 12 bases lay between the germline ends. Germline CDR1 and CDR2: LNHDA and SQIVND (reference sequence). In nucleotides, the CDR3 is TGTGCCAGTAGTCCGGGGGGCGCGAACATTCAGTACTTC. Its protein is CASSPGGANIQYF.

V is TRBV5-6 and J is TRBJ2-1; D is undetermined. This CDR3 is built from 14 residues. Germline V gene lookup returns CDR1 SGHDT and CDR2 YYEEEE. The V and J ends lost 2 bases and 3 bases respectively, with 9 bases between them. The CDR3 DNA reads TGTGCCAGCAGCTTCGGCAGCGACTACAATGAGCAGTTCTTC. Translating it yields CASSFGSDYNEQFF.

This clone was observed once. The chain recombines TRBV4-1 with TRBJ1-2; D not certain. V was clipped by 3 bases and J by 6 bases, with 23 bases between them. The CDR3 runs 17 residues. Germline V gene data show CDR1 as MGHRA and CDR2 as YSYEKL. The CDR3 spells CASSQTLNEGALNGYTF. In nucleotides, the CDR3 is TGCGCCAGCAGCCAGACCTTAAACGAGGGAGCGCTGAATGGCTACACCTTC.

This sequence joins TRBV6-1 and TRBJ1-6, with D unresolved. V was trimmed by 6 bases and J by 10 bases, leaving 19 bases between them. CDR3 size: 15 residues. Germline CDR1 reads MNHNS; CDR2 reads SASEGT. CDR3 DNA sequence: TGTGCCAGCAGGGACCGGGCCCTCGTTCCCTCACCCCTCCACTTT. It is translated as CASRDRALVPSPLHF.

The chain recombines TRBV6-5 with TRBJ1-6; D uncertain. Germline V gene data show CDR1 as MNHEY and CDR2 as SVGAGI. Trimming took 0 bases from V and 5 from J, leaving 8 bases between them. This CDR3 region has 15 residues. Written as DNA, the CDR3 is TGTGCCAGCAGTTACTCGACTGAGAATAATTCACCCCTCCACTTT. Translating gives CASSYSTENNSPLHF.

This chain uses TRBV29-1 with TRBJ1-1; D is perhaps TRBD1 (6 bases). The CDR3 covers 12 residues. Per germline, CDR1 SQVTM and CDR2 ANQGSEA. CDR3 nucleotides: TGCACCGGGGGGGCCAGGAACACTGAAGCTTTCTTT. As protein: CTGGARNTEAFF.

V usage is TRBV2 and J usage is TRBJ1-1, with D perhaps matching TRBD1 (6 bases). The germline V gene encodes CDR1 SNHLY and CDR2 FYNNEI. This CDR3 has 12 amino acids. Deletions cut 10 bases from V and 1 base from J, with 10 bases between. This CDR3 reads CATPRGNTEAFF. The CDR3 region has the DNA TGTGCCACACCCAGGGGGAACACTGAAGCTTTCTTT.

The chain employs TRBV28 and TRBJ2-5; tentatively, D is TRBD2 (7 bases). Germline assignment: CDR1 MDHEN and CDR2 SYDVKM. The CDR3 covers 15 residues. The ends were cut back, 6 bases at V and 3 bases at J, with 17 bases in the middle. CDR3 sequence reads: CASSHRGAGEETQYF. In DNA form, the CDR3 reads TGTGCCAGCAGCCATCGGGGGGCAGGGGAAGAGACCCAGTACTTC.

The V gene is TRBV19, the J gene TRBJ2-5; TRBD2 matches at 9 bases. Trimming removed 5 bases from V and 1 base from J; junction bases left unmatched: 2. The CDR3 loop spans 14 amino acids. Germline V gene lookup returns CDR1 LNHDA and CDR2 SQIVND (reference sequence). The chain's CDR3 is CASSRGGGQETQYF. CDR3 DNA: TGTGCCAGTAGTCGCGGGGGGGGCCAAGAGACCCAGTACTTC.

The gene calls are TRBV30 and TRBJ1-2; tentatively, D is TRBD1 (6 bases). This CDR3 is 13 amino acids long. Germline assignment: CDR1 GTSNPN and CDR2 SVGIG (reference sequence). The ends were cut back, 0 bases at V and 4 bases at J, with 9 bases in the middle. CDR3 nucleotides: TGTGCCTGGAGTGTAGGGGGACTCTATGGCTACACCTTC. Amino acid sequence: CAWSVGGLYGYTF.

This chain uses TRBV12-5 with TRBJ1-6; D perhaps matches TRBD1 (5 bases). Germline V gene data show CDR1 as LGHNT and CDR2 as FRNRAP. V was clipped by 5 bases and J by 9 bases, with 11 bases between them. This CDR3 is built from 13 residues. The CDR3 sequence is CASGHPGGSPLHF. In DNA form, the CDR3 reads TGTGCTAGTGGTCACCCGGGGGGTTCACCCCTCCACTTT.

CDR3 loop: CASSLGVRSGTQYF. CDR3 sequence (DNA): TGTGCCAGCAGCTTGGGGGTGCGGTCGGGGACCCAGTACTTC. The genes are TRBV7-2 and TRBJ2-5; D might be TRBD1 or TRBD2, each matching 5 bases. Trimming took 3 bases from V and 7 from J, leaving 15 bases between them. Germline lookup yields CDR1 SGHTA and CDR2 FQGNSA. CDR3 length: 14 amino acids. Full variable domain (remainder filled in from reference TRBV7-2 and TRBJ2-5): GAGVSQSPSNKVTEKGKDVELRCDPISGHTALYWYRQSLGQGLEFLIYFQGNSAPDKSGLPSDRFSAERTGGSVSTLTIQRTQQEDSAVYLCASSLGVRSGTQYFGPGTRLLVL.

The gene calls are TRBV9 and TRBJ2-1; D remains ambiguous. CDR3 length: 13 amino acids. V lost 4 bases, J lost 8 bases, and 13 bases lay in between. CDR1 SGDLS and CDR2 YYNGEE come from the germline V gene. The CDR3 here is CASSPPESDEQFF. In nucleotides, the CDR3 is TGTGCCAGCAGCCCGCCTGAGAGTGATGAGCAGTTCTTC.

This clone appeared once. The chain is built from TRBV7-2 and TRBJ2-3, with D unresolved. The CDR3 spans 15 residues. V shed 4 bases and J shed 8 bases, with 19 bases lying between them. Germline V gives CDR1 SGHTA, CDR2 FQGNSA. CDR3 protein: CASSSPGPPPGTQYF. In DNA, the CDR3 is TGTGCCAGCAGCTCGCCGGGCCCCCCCCCAGGTACGCAGTATTTT.

The rearrangement links TRBV11-1 to TRBJ1-2; 7 positions match TRBD1. This CDR3 has 16 residues. With 1 base clipped from V and 2 bases from J, the junction kept 7 bases outside the gene matches. Germline V gene data show CDR1 as SGHAT and CDR2 as FQDESV (reference sequence). The CDR3 is CASSLEPRQGNYGYTF. The CDR3, as DNA: TGTGCCAGCAGCTTAGAACCAAGACAGGGAAACTATGGCTACACCTTC.